This is a list of T cell receptor beta chains from one sample in a study of cytomegalovirus exposure and HLA in healthy donors. TCRdb's copy holds only in-frame clones and misses some; the assay was immunoSEQ multiplex PCR. The sample carries some 98,000 clones, more than 75% recorded once. The sequencing input was PBMCs. Source of these receptors: a man in his late teens or twenties in good health and CMV-seropositive. Both conserved end residues are part of each CDR3. Fields, in order: J gene, V gene, clone size, D gene, CDR3 protein, CDR3 DNA. The D gene is left open where the match is weak. The size of a clone is reported for some rows only, either as once, few or many, or as a class for expanded clones.

TRBJ2-1 TRBV5-4 . TRBD2 CASSLVSGRDNEQFF TGTGCCAGCAGCTTGGTTAGCGGGAGGGACAATGAGCAGTTCTTC
TRBJ2-2 TRBV7-8 . TRBD2 CASSGSGGAPGELFF TGTGCCAGCAGCGGTAGCGGGGGGGCTCCCGGGGAGCTGTTTTTT
TRBJ1-1 TRBV5-6 . . CASSLKESMNTEAFF TGTGCCAGCAGCTTGAAAGAGTCGATGAACACTGAAGCTTTCTTT
TRBJ2-5 TRBV5-1 . . CASSFQGLQETQYF TGCGCCAGCAGCTTTCAGGGTCTCCAAGAGACCCAGTACTTC
TRBJ1-1 TRBV19 . . CASSIDQVNTEAFF TGTGCCAGTAGTATAGATCAGGTGAACACTGAAGCTTTCTTT
TRBJ2-2 TRBV6-6 . TRBD2 CASRTTSGRDAGELFF TGTGCCAGCAGGACGACTAGCGGGAGGGACGCCGGGGAGCTGTTTTTT
TRBJ2-1 TRBV11-2 . TRBD2 CASNLGLAGYNEQFF TGTGCCAGCAACCTTGGACTAGCGGGATATAATGAGCAGTTCTTC
TRBJ1-3 TRBV7-3 . TRBD1 CASSPGQEKTGNTIYF TGTGCCAGCAGCCCGGGACAGGAAAAGACTGGAAACACCATATATTTT
TRBJ2-5 TRBV6-5 once TRBD2 CASSYSSRLADETQYF TGTGCCAGCAGTTACTCATCCAGACTAGCGGATGAGACCCAGTACTTC
TRBJ2-3 TRBV6-5 . . CASKLGTFTDTQYF TGTGCCAGCAAATTGGGGACTTTCACAGATACGCAGTATTTT
TRBJ1-1 TRBV2 . . CASSVEDLNTEAFF TGTGCCAGCAGTGTTGAGGATCTAAACACTGAAGCTTTCTTT
TRBJ1-3 TRBV6-4 . TRBD1 CASSDSTDRAGNTIYF TGTGCCAGCAGTGACTCGACGGACAGGGCTGGAAACACCATATATTTT
TRBJ2-1 TRBV27 once . CASSQTRGYNEQFF TGTGCCAGCAGTCAGACAAGGGGGTACAATGAGCAGTTCTTC
TRBJ1-5 TRBV2 . TRBD1 CASSEGQSFSNQPQHF TGTGCCAGCAGTGAGGGACAGTCTTTTAGCAATCAGCCCCAGCATTTT
TRBJ2-7 TRBV18 many . CASSRAGYPTYEQYF TGTGCCAGCTCCCGGGCAGGGTACCCAACCTACGAGCAGTACTTC
TRBJ1-4 TRBV10-3 . . CAISDRGNEKLFF TGTGCCATCAGTGACAGGGGAAATGAAAAACTGTTTTTT